What follows describes a single T cell receptor (beta chain). Its antigen is currently not known. No quality values exist for individual bases; no much larger clone is one base distant. This record belongs to a study of cytomegalovirus exposure and HLA in healthy donors (dated by TCRdb to 2017 to 2019). Some background on the complete study: An earlier analysis of approximately 550 of the donors reported approximately 290 Gb of sequence data and roughly 110 million unique TCR beta sequences from about 200 million T cells. Genome-wide SNP genotypes for about 55% of the 666 donors were used in a later genetic analysis, which treated that subset as a discovery cohort. Alongside the repertoire data, information on donor age, sex, ethnicity and CMV serostatus was compiled. An early release covering roughly 580 HLA-typed donors comprised approximately 290 gigabases of sequencing data and around 85 million unique TCR sequences. Every discovery cohort repertoire had been produced on one sequencing platform. Because of strong linkage in the cohort, five DR-DQ haplotypes were treated as single units for association and clustering. Besides the first cohort of more than 650 subjects, a separate validation cohort made up of around 120 different subjects was used. HLA typing included class I and class II loci at four-digit resolution. Across 300 to 400 genotyped donors of the cohort, an average of approximately 200,000 unique TCR beta nucleotide sequences per donor were sequenced, and 15% to 20% of those sequences were non-productive. The study combined high-throughput TCR immunosequencing, statistical association of individual TCRs with disease status, and machine learning to predict cytomegalovirus infection status. A later analysis re-analyzed previously published TCR beta repertoires from several hundred donors and added high-resolution HLA genotyping to study TCR occurrence patterns. The study was designed to test whether signatures of past pathogen exposure could be identified by cataloging public T cell receptors. In the later analysis, no new phenotypic data were used to find candidate immune exposures; instead, reliance was placed on TCR beta sequences and their occurrence across donors. The study profiled the T cell repertoires of more than 500 subjects by immunosequencing and related them to cytomegalovirus serostatus. Of the roughly 390 genotyped donors, 80% to 90% were placed in the genetic ancestry cluster associated with self-reported Caucasian donors. To decide whether each TCR beta V gene segment behaved as functional or pseudogenic, an earlier analysis of nearly 600 of the donors relied on high-throughput TCR beta sequencing. Typing coverage differed by locus: A, B, C, DRB1 and DQB1 were typed in roughly 620-630 donors, DQA1 in 500 to 550, DPA1 in around 580, and DPB1 in 450 to 490.

The cohort consisted of 650 to 850 healthy bone marrow donors. All cohort members were sampled while nominally healthy, although unrecorded immune exposures were likely present. The donor tested CMV seropositive and was one of the 289 seropositive cohort members. A peripheral blood sample was collected from each donor, and TCR beta sequencing was performed on peripheral blood mononuclear cells. Genomic DNA was extracted from the blood cell samples with the Qiagen DNeasy Blood Extraction Kit. The CDR3 spans 12 residues, from the cysteine through the phenylalanine. This entry keeps only the CDR3 DNA: 36 bases, framed from base 1. The junction shows trimming of 7 bases on V and 5 bases on J, plus 12 bases between the germline ends. Based on the germline V gene, the CDR1 and CDR2 sequences are LGHNT and FRNRAP. The library was generated by the immunoSEQ multiplex PCR assay. For the multiplex PCR, a mixture combining 60 forward primers for TCR Vbeta segments and 13 reverse primers for TCR Jbeta segments was used. A multiplex PCR assay on genomic DNA amplified the CDR3 region of rearranged TCR beta genes. The Illumina HiSeq System was used to sequence the amplified TCR beta libraries as 87-base-pair reads. The original pipeline was this. A later analysis tallied around 82 million unique TCR beta chains across the 666 repertoires, and about 12 million of those chains were shared by two or more donors. To remove PCR and sequencing errors, raw reads were error-corrected and collapsed into unique sequences using a nearest-neighbor algorithm that merged closely related sequences. To assign V, D and J gene segments, CDR3 sequences were aligned to IMGT reference sequences. For a sequence to be retained, a match of at least six nucleotides to both a V gene segment and a J gene segment was required. Rearrangements were classified as productive when the CDR3 lacked stop codons and remained in frame with V and J, and all other rearrangements were classified as non-productive. Following IMGT convention, CDR3 was defined as the stretch from the second conserved V-encoded cysteine up to the conserved J-encoded phenylalanine. Sequences without an unambiguous match to a single V gene segment were excluded from the earlier analysis of about 600 of the donors. In an earlier analysis of approximately 610 of the donors, V segments were called functional above 56.7% productive rearrangements and were called segregating when the between-donor standard deviation exceeded 5%. To diagnose cytomegalovirus status from the catalog of TCR beta chain sequences, a statistical classification framework was built. In a later analysis, V and J genes were assigned by comparing TCR nucleotide sequences against IMGT/GENE-DB human TR gene sequences. The TCRdist pipeline was used in a later analysis to assign CDR3 sequences and most-parsimonious VDJ recombination scenarios. A later analysis defined each TCR beta chain by its CDR3 amino acid sequence plus V-gene family, and excluded reads lacking a unique V-gene family. As a way to deal with suspected cross-contamination and a sequencing artifact, a later analysis dropped approximately 590 nucleotide sequences that were highly shared and had low generation probability. For each public chain, a later analysis derived a clonal expansion index from normalized ranks of inferred template counts within each repertoire. In a later analysis, generation probabilities were computed using a VDJ recombination model fitted to out-of-frame rearrangements, and the results were checked against IGoR. A later analysis scored TCR-TCR, TCR-HLA and TCR-CMV co-occurrence with hypergeometric tests, applying a repertoire-size bias correction to TCR pairs. In a later analysis, false discovery rates were estimated by permuting HLA or CMV assignments 20 times. In a later analysis, co-occurring TCRs were grouped with DBSCAN, and TCRdist sequence similarity was added when clustering was performed within HLA-allele-positive subsets. For co-occurrence clustering, repertoires with fewer than 30,000 or more than 120,000 public chains were excluded, along with a handful of repertoires with anomalous nucleotide sharing. TCRdb stores this immuneACCESS table with in-frame sequences only. Part of the clones is absent; in the studies checked, under half of the shortfall reflects unresolved V genes, and no reason is known for the rest. D and trimming were read from the DNA, whereas the V and J calls and clone size are those reported in that table. Here the sample has approximately 120,000 clones; roughly four fifths occur a single time. The ten most abundant clones make up about 4.4% of the sample.

Paper-wide results and their limitations: According to the authors, the approach could potentially be generalized to other disease states and immunological phenotypes. The study listed approximately 150 TCR beta chains as associated with cytomegalovirus. A few of the identified cytomegalovirus-associated TCR beta chains were confirmed in vitro to be specific for cytomegalovirus antigens. In a later analysis, most CMV-associated TCR beta chains were found to appear HLA-restricted, with HLA associations seemingly driven largely by CMV exposure. In a later analysis, HLA-associated TCR beta chains were found to be more clonally expanded and to have lower generation probabilities than equally common non-associated chains. The cohort was sequenced for TCR beta chains only, and without alpha or paired-chain data the features that could be detected were limited. Compared with the roughly 700-donor mean, donors in an Asian-associated ancestry cluster had fewer N-insertions in productive TCRs, according to a later genetic analysis. The classifier was reported to diagnose cytomegalovirus status with high specificity and sensitivity in both the original cohort and the validation cohort. Several of the top co-occurrence clusters appeared to be linked to parvovirus B19, influenza, CMV and Epstein-Barr virus, according to a later analysis. The only immune exposure information available for the cohort was CMV serostatus. Correlated functional status among segregating V segments might be attributable to linkage disequilibrium, but an unknown experimental factor could not be ruled out. A later analysis associated about 16,000 TCR beta sequences with specific HLA alleles at a false discovery rate of 0.05. An earlier analysis of 450 to 750 of the donors showed that most TCR beta V segments appeared in productive rearrangements either about 90% or about 30% of the time, which broadly matched IMGT annotations. A later genetic analysis associated a missense DCLRE1C variant with V-gene and J-gene trimming of TCR beta chains, and an independent cohort replicated the association. According to a later analysis, TCR association rates differed among HLA loci, with DRB1 alleles showing the most associated TCRs and HLA-C alleles showing the fewest. Because some donors lacked HLA typing at each locus, the association tests relied only on the typed subset. A group of highly shared sequence variants was considered likely to be a technical artifact of the sequencing pipeline. Strong co-occurrence of HLA alleles, especially DR and DQ, made assigning TCR associations to individual alleles difficult. A further reported finding was that TCR beta sequences accurately predicted the HLA-A and HLA-B alleles for most subjects in the first cohort. While some public TCRs were present in many individuals, most TCR sequences turned up only very rarely across donors. Roughly uniform sequencing depth across donors was assumed in presence/absence analyses, although this assumption may not hold. Because counts were too low, under 20 rarely observed V segments, including chromosome 9 orphons, were left out of the earlier analysis of a few hundred of the donors. The 87-base-pair reads could not distinguish some IMGT-functional V segments, including TRBV6-2 and TRBV6-3, so those segments were excluded.

Source material: PBMCs. The clonotype was recovered from a woman aged 50 to 60 in good health and CMV-seropositive. This sequence uses TRBV12-5 and TRBJ2-7, with TRBD1 as a weak D call on 6 bases. CDR3 reads: CASDHDRHEQYF. The nucleotide sequence reads TGTGCTAGTGACCACGACAGGCACGAGCAGTACTTC.